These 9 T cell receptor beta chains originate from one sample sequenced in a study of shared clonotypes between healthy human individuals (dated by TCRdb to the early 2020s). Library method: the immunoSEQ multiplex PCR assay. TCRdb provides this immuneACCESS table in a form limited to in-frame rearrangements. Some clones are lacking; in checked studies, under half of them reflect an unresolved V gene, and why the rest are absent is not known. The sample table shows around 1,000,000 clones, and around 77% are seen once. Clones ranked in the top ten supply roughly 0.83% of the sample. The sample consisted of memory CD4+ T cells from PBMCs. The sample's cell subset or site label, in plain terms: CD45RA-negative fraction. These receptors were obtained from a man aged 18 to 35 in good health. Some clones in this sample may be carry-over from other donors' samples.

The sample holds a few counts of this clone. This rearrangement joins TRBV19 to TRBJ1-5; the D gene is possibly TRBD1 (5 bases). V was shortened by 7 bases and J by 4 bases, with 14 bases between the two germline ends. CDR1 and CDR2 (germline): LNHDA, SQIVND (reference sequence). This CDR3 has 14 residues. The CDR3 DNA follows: TGTGCCAGTAAAGAGGGGCAACTTAATCAGCCCCAGCATTTT. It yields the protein CASKEGQLNQPQHF.

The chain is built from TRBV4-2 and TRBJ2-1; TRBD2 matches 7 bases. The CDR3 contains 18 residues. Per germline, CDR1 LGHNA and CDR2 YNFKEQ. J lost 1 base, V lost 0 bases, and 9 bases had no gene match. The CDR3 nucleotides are TGTGCCAGCAGCCAAGAACAGCGGGATTTGTGGTCCTACAATGAGCAGTTCTTC. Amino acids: CASSQEQRDLWSYNEQFF.

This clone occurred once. CDR3 in amino acids: CASSLEGQGAYEQYF. The CDR3, as DNA: TGTGCCAGCAGCTTAGAGGGACAGGGGGCTTACGAGCAGTACTTC. The genes are TRBV7-9 and TRBJ2-7; 12 nucleotides line up with TRBD1. Trimming removed 1 base from V and 4 bases from J; junction bases left unmatched: 2. The CDR3 length is 15 residues. The germline V gene encodes CDR1 SEHNR and CDR2 FQNEAQ (reference sequence).

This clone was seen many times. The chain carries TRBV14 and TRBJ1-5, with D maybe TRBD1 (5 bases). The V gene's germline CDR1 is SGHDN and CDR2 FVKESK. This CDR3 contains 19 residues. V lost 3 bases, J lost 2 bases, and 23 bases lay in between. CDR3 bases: TGTGCCAGCAGCCACCCGACACTTCAGGGCGTCTTCGGCAATCAGCCCCAGCATTTT. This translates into CASSHPTLQGVFGNQPQHF. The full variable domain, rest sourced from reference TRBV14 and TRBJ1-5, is EAGVTQFPSHSVIEKGQTVTLRCDPISGHDNLYWYRRVMGKEIKFLLHFVKESKQDESGMPNNRFLAERTGGTYSTLKVQPAELEDSGVYFCASSHPTLQGVFGNQPQHFGDGTRLSIL.

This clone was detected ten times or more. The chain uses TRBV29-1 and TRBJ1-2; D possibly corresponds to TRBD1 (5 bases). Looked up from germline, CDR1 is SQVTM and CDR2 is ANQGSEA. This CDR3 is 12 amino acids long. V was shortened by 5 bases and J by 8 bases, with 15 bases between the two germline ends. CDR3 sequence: CSVMPPEGGYTF. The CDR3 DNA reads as TGCAGCGTTATGCCCCCGGAGGGGGGCTACACCTTC.

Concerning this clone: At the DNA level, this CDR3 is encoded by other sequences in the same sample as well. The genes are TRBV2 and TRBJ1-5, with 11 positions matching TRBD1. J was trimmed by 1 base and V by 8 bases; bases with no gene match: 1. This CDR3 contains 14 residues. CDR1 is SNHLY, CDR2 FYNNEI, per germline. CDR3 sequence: CASRDRGSNQPQHF. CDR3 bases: TGTGCCAGCCGGGACAGGGGGAGCAATCAGCCCCAGCATTTT.

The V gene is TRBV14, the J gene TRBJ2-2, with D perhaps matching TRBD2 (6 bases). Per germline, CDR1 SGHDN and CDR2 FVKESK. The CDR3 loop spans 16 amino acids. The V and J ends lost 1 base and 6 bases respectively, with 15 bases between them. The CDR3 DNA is TGTGCCAGCAGCCAAGTCGGGACTCCTCGCGCCGGGGAGCTGTTTTTT. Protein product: CASSQVGTPRAGELFF.

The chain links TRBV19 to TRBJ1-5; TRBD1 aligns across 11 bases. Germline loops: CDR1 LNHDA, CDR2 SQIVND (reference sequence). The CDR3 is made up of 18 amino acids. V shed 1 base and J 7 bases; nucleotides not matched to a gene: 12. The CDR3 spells CASSIAHHTGTGGQPQHF. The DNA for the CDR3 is TGTGCCAGTAGTATAGCCCACCATACCGGGACAGGGGGACAGCCCCAGCATTTT.

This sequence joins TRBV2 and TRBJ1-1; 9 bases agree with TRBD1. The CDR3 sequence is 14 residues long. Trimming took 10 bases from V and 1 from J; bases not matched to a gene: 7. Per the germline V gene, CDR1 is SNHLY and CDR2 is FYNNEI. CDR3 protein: CATKRQGGNTEAFF. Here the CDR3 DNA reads TGTGCCACTAAACGACAGGGGGGGAACACTGAAGCTTTCTTT.